Below, 13 T cell receptor beta chains from the same sample are listed, as sequenced in a study of T cells in Graves' hyperthyroidism and ophthalmopathy. Authors of the study amplified TCR beta CDR3 regions from RNA transcripts. Carried out on the TCR CDR3, a first-round RT-PCR used the HTBI primer set. One entry per CDR3 protein results from TCRdb running MiXCR on the multiplex PCR reads. The sample shows around 570,000 distinct CDR3 sequences, approximately 20% of them seen only once. Material: blood. These receptors were collected from a man aged 35-49 years with Graves' ophthalmopathy.

The rearrangement uses TRBV4-2 and TRBJ2-2; 11 positions match TRBD2. CDR1 and CDR2 (germline): LGHNA, YNFKEQ. CDR3 length: 17 amino acids. Trimming took 3 bases from V and 5 from J; bases not matched to a gene: 8. CDR3 bases: TGTGCCAGCAGCCAGGATCCCGGGACTAGCGGTACCGGGGAGCTGTTTTTT. The encoded protein is CASSQDPGTSGTGELFF.

The genes are TRBV14 and TRBJ2-7, with D possibly being TRBD1 (6 bases). Germline assignment: CDR1 SGHDN and CDR2 FVKESK. Trimming took 4 bases from V and 3 from J, leaving 13 bases between them. The CDR3 length is 14 residues. DNA of the CDR3: TGTGCCAGCAGCCGACCGGGACAACTCTACGAGCAGTACTTC. Amino acids: CASSRPGQLYEQYF.

This clonotype was counted between two and nine times. The chain joins TRBV2 to TRBJ2-6, with TRBD1 as a possible D gene (5 bases). Per the germline V gene, CDR1 is SNHLY and CDR2 is FYNNEI. This CDR3 is 14 amino acids long. V was pared by 7 bases and J by 2 bases, with 9 bases between. CDR3 amino acids: CASTLQAGANVLTF. CDR3 bases: TGTGCCAGCACCCTACAGGCTGGGGCCAACGTCCTGACTTTC.

The V call is TRBV5-1, the J call TRBJ2-3; the D gene could be TRBD1 or TRBD2 (5 bases each). Trimming left V 8 bases short and J 0 bases short, with 10 bases between. The CDR3 has 13 residues. The germline CDR1 and CDR2 sequences are SGHRS and YFSETQ. CDR3: CASYRDSTDTQYF. CDR3 DNA: TGCGCCAGTTACCGGGACAGCACAGATACGCAGTATTTT.

This chain links TRBV20-1 with TRBJ2-7; 10 bases are a match to TRBD1. Germline V CDR1 and CDR2: DFQATT, SNEGSKA (reference sequence). Trimming cost V 4 bases and J 2 bases; bases outside gene matches: 8. CDR3 length: 15 residues. CDR3 nucleotide sequence: TGCAGTGCTACCAGGACAGGGGGTTCCACCTACGAGCAGTACTTC. This sequence encodes CSATRTGGSTYEQYF.

The rearrangement links TRBV10-3 to TRBJ2-3; D is uncertain. CDR3 length equals 14 residues. The germline V gene has CDR1 ENHRY and CDR2 SYGVKD. The V and J ends lost 3 bases and 6 bases respectively, with 13 bases between them. The CDR3 coding sequence is TGTGCCATCAGTGAAGGAGCGCTCGGGGATACGCAGTATTTT. This codes for CAISEGALGDTQYF.

The chain has TRBV15 and TRBJ1-5, with D uncertain. Per the germline V gene, CDR1 is LNHNV and CDR2 is YYDKDF (reference sequence). V gave up 0 bases and J gave up 8 bases, with 11 bases separating them. The CDR3 sequence is 14 residues long. This chain's CDR3 is CATSRDPVQEPQHF. The DNA for the CDR3 is TGTGCCACCAGCAGAGATCCGGTCCAGGAGCCCCAGCATTTT.

A word on this clonotype: A much bigger clone sits one base away, suggesting this may be a read error. The chain joins TRBV30 to TRBJ1-1, with D possibly matching TRBD1 (5 bases). The CDR3 loop spans 13 amino acids. Germline CDR1 and CDR2: GTSNPN and SVGIG (reference sequence). CDR3 DNA: TGTGCCTGGAGTTTTGATTCGGACACTGGAGCTTTCTTT. This translates into CAWSFDSDTGAFF.

This clonotype was found many times. The rearrangement joins TRBV12-3 or TRBV12-4 to TRBJ1-1; the match to TRBD1 covers 9 bases. The CDR3 consists of 15 residues. After removal of 5 bases from V and 5 bases from J, the junction contained 9 bases not matched to a gene. CDR3 bases: TGTGCCAGCAGTCCCCGGGACAGGGTATTTACTGAAGCTTTCTTT. Amino acids: CASSPRDRVFTEAFF.

This chain links TRBV12-3 or TRBV12-4 with TRBJ1-6, with D tentatively TRBD1 (5 bases). CDR3 length: 15 residues. Trimming removed 0 bases from V and 9 bases from J, with 12 bases in between. CDR3 sequence (DNA): TGTGCCAGCAGTTTAGCGATGGGGGGTGGTTCACCCCTCCACTTT. It translates to CASSLAMGGGSPLHF.

This clonotype has only a few counts. The junction shows a germline mismatch at one end, possibly a read error. The chain is built from TRBV7-9 and TRBJ2-2, with D possibly matching TRBD2 (5 bases). Germline CDR1 and CDR2: SEHNR and FQNEAQ (reference sequence). There are 16 residues in the CDR3. As DNA, the CDR3 is TGTGCCAGCCGCTTGCGGGTCGGGTCTGCCGACGGGGAGCTGTTTTTT. Its protein is CASRLRVGSADGELFF.

This clonotype turned up a few times. This chain links TRBV20-1 with TRBJ1-1, with D hard to call. Germline lookup yields CDR1 DFQATT and CDR2 SNEGSKA (reference sequence). V lost 4 bases, J lost 4 bases, and 13 bases lay in between. The CDR3 is 13 residues long. The chain's CDR3 is CSAIRPRGTEAFF. DNA for the CDR3: TGCAGTGCTATTCGACCTCGCGGCACTGAAGCTTTCTTT.

This clonotype was observed at least ten times. The chain uses TRBV28 and TRBJ1-5; TRBD1 aligns across 7 bases. This CDR3 has 14 amino acids. The ends lost 9 bases at V and 1 base at J; junction bases unmatched: 6. In germline, CDR1 is MDHEN, CDR2 SYDVKM. The CDR3 sequence is CASRQGESNQPQHF. In nucleotides, the CDR3 is TGTGCCAGTAGACAGGGTGAAAGCAATCAGCCCCAGCATTTT.